The rows below give T cell receptor beta chains drawn from one sample of a study of blood T cell repertoires in COVID-19. Repertoires were generated with immunoSEQ multiplex PCR, while TCRdb's copy carries only in-frame clones and drops some. The sample records 130,000 to 150,000 clones, 81% being singletons. The sequencing sample was made of peripheral blood. The receptors were sampled from a human donor in a cohort sampled during active COVID-19. Each CDR3 is given with its conserved first and last residue. Each record gives: V gene, J gene, clone size, D gene, CDR3 length, CDR3 DNA, CDR3 protein. The D gene is left open where the match is weak. Size tells how often a clone was seen (once, few, many) or the class of an expanded clone, and some rows leave it out.

TRBV28,TRBJ1-2,-,-,15,TGTGCCAGCACCGACTCTGGAGGGGATCACTATGGCTACACCTTC,CASTDSGGDHYGYTF
TRBV6-6,TRBJ2-3,once,-,13,TGTGCCAGCAGAGCAGGCAGTGTGGGTTGGCAGTATTTT,CASRAGSVGWQYF
TRBV5-1,TRBJ2-7,-,TRBD2,16,TGCGCCAGCAGTGGTCTAGCGGGAGGAGCCAACTACGAGCAGTACTTC,CASSGLAGGANYEQYF
TRBV4-1,TRBJ2-7,-,-,11,TGCGCCAGCAGCCAAGGGCTCGAGCAGTACTTC,CASSQGLEQYF
TRBV15,TRBJ2-7,-,TRBD1,16,TGTGCCACCAGCCCTCCGATCCGGGACAGAATATTCGAGCAGTACTTC,CATSPPIRDRIFEQYF
TRBV19,TRBJ2-2,-,TRBD2,16,TGTGCCAGTAGGGGTGGGGGACTAGCAGGAACCGGGGAGCTGTTTTTT,CASRGGGLAGTGELFF
TRBV20-1,TRBJ2-7,once,-,15,TGCAGTGCTAGTTCGTTCGACTCCGGGAATGACGAGCAGTACTTC,CSASSFDSGNDEQYF
TRBV27,TRBJ2-1,once,TRBD2,16,TGTGCCAGCAGCCTGGGGGGACTAGCAGCCTACAATGAGCAGTTCTTC,CASSLGGLAAYNEQFF
TRBV5-1,TRBJ2-3,-,TRBD2,16,TGCGCCAGCAGCCCGGGACTAGCGGAATCGACAGATACGCAGTATTTT,CASSPGLAESTDTQYF
TRBV6-1,TRBJ2-3,-,TRBD2,16,TGTGCCAGCAGTGAGACCGGGACTAGCGGGAGGGATACGCAGTATTTT,CASSETGTSGRDTQYF
TRBV10-3,TRBJ1-1,-,TRBD1,14,TGTGCCATCAGCCAGACAGGGGGCGTCACTGAAGCTTTCTTT,CAISQTGGVTEAFF
TRBV4-3,TRBJ2-7,-,TRBD2,15,TGCGCCAGCAGCCAAAAGGAAGCGGGATTGTACGAGCAGTACTTC,CASSQKEAGLYEQYF
TRBV7-2,TRBJ1-4,-,-,15,TGTGCCAGCAGCTTAAGCTACAGGGTTAATGAAAAACTGTTTTTT,CASSLSYRVNEKLFF
TRBV5-5,TRBJ1-5,-,-,13,TGTGCCAGCAGCCGAATAGGGAGCCAAAGAAGGCATTTT,CASSRIGSQRRHF
TRBV18,TRBJ2-5,-,TRBD2,20,TGTGCCAGCTCACCTTCTTTCCTCCGACTAGCGGGAGGAGGTCAAGAGACCCAGTACTTC,CASSPSFLRLAGGGQETQYF
TRBV11-3,TRBJ2-1,-,-,12,TGTGCCAGCAGCTTAGATCAGCGGGAGCAGTTCTTC,CASSLDQREQFF
TRBV5-1,TRBJ2-5,once,TRBD2,16,TGCGCCAGCAGCTTGGGGACTAGCGGGAGGGTGGAGACCCAGTACTTC,CASSLGTSGRVETQYF
TRBV18,TRBJ2-7,-,-,14,TGTGCCAGCTCACCTAGGCAGGGAACCTACGAGCAGTACTTC,CASSPRQGTYEQYF
TRBV7-8,TRBJ2-7,-,TRBD2,17,TGTGCCAGCAGCCGAGGGACTAGCGGGAGGGTCTCCTACGAGCAGTACTTC,CASSRGTSGRVSYEQYF
TRBV21-1,TRBJ2-2,-,-,18,TGTGCCAGCAGCAAAGCGGCTAGCGGGAACTTACACCGGGGAGTGCTGTTTTTT,CASSKAASGNLHRGVLFF
TRBV18,TRBJ2-5,-,-,14,TGTGCCAGCTCACCATCCAGGGGCGGGGAGACCCAGTACTTC,CASSPSRGGETQYF
TRBV3-1/TRBV3-2,TRBJ2-2,few,-,13,TGTGCCAGCAGCCAAAGAGGGACCGGGGAGCTGTTTTTT,CASSQRGTGELFF
TRBV27,TRBJ2-1,-,-,13,TGTGCCAGCAGTTTAACCGGGGGCAATGAGCAGTTCTTC,CASSLTGGNEQFF
TRBV9,TRBJ2-7,-,TRBD2,13,TGTGCCAGCAGCGTTAGCGGGGCCCAGGAGCAGTACTTC,CASSVSGAQEQYF
TRBV5-6,TRBJ2-7,-,-,12,TGTGCCAGCAGCTTGTCGAAAACAGAGAAGTACTTC,CASSLSKTEKYF
TRBV11-1,TRBJ2-7,-,TRBD1,15,TGTGCCAGCAGCAACGGACAGGGGGACCGCGGCGAGCAGTACTTC,CASSNGQGDRGEQYF
TRBV19,TRBJ2-3,-,TRBD2,16,TGTGCCAGTAGCCTCCTAGCGGCCTCTAGCACAGATACGCAGTATTTT,CASSLLAASSTDTQYF
TRBV29-1,TRBJ1-2,once,TRBD1,13,TGCAGCACGACCGGACAGGGGATTTCCAACTACACCTTC,CSTTGQGISNYTF
TRBV18,TRBJ1-2,-,-,13,-,CASSLRAGEGYTF
TRBV2,TRBJ2-7,-,TRBD1,14,TGTGCCAGCAGGGATACGGGACAGTCCTACGAGCAGTACTTC,CASRDTGQSYEQYF
TRBV28,TRBJ1-1,-,TRBD1,14,TGTGCCAGCAGACACAGGGGGCCGACGGCTGAAGCTTTCTTT,CASRHRGPTAEAFF
TRBV6-5,TRBJ2-7,-,-,12,TGTGCCAGCACCCGGGATGGCGACGAGCAGTACTTC,CASTRDGDEQYF
TRBV29-1,TRBJ2-7,-,-,16,TGCAGCGTTGACGTTTCGGGGAGACGAGGTCATTACGAGCAGTACTTC,CSVDVSGRRGHYEQYF
TRBV29-1,TRBJ2-5,-,-,13,TGCAGCGTGCAGCGAGTTAACCAAGAGACCCAGTACTTC,CSVQRVNQETQYF
TRBV19,TRBJ1-1,-,-,14,TGTGCCAGTAGATTGGGGGGGTACCCCACTGAAGCTTTCTTT,CASRLGGYPTEAFF
TRBV6-2/TRBV6-3,TRBJ2-5,-,TRBD2,16,TGTGCCAGCAGTTTGGGACTAGCGGGAGGATCGGAGACCCAGTACTTC,CASSLGLAGGSETQYF
TRBV7-8,TRBJ1-6,-,-,16,TGTGCCAGCAGCGCCCGCACAGGAACCTATAATTCACCCCTCCACTTT,CASSARTGTYNSPLHF
TRBV7-8,TRBJ2-2,-,TRBD1,17,TGTGCCAGCAGCTCCCTCTCGGGACAGGGAGGCACCGGGGAGCTGTTTTTT,CASSSLSGQGGTGELFF
TRBV4-1,TRBJ2-7,-,TRBD2,18,TGCGCCAGCAGCCAACTTGCCGACTCGACTAGCGGGAGGTACGAGCAGTACTTC,CASSQLADSTSGRYEQYF
TRBV5-6,TRBJ1-5,-,-,15,TGTGCCAGCAGCTTGTGGGGAGGGAGCAATCAGCCCCAGCATTTT,CASSLWGGSNQPQHF
TRBV7-2,TRBJ2-7,-,TRBD2,15,TGTGCCAGCAGCTTAGCTAGCGGGACTGCTTACGAGCAGTACTTC,CASSLASGTAYEQYF
TRBV6-9,TRBJ2-5,-,-,15,TGTGCCAGCAGTTATTATACCGCTTTCGGGGAGACCCAGTACTTC,CASSYYTAFGETQYF
TRBV5-4,TRBJ2-3,-,-,15,TGTGCCAGCAGCCTCGGACAGACTAGCACAGATACGCAGTATTTT,CASSLGQTSTDTQYF
TRBV4-3,TRBJ2-1,-,-,14,TGCGCCAGCAGCCAAGAAGGGGTTCGGTATGAGCAGTTCTTC,CASSQEGVRYEQFF